These T cell receptor beta chains were read from a single sample in a study of early T cells in non-severe SARS-CoV-2 infection. Via MiXCR, TCRdb re-called the 5' RACE reads, giving one row per CDR3 protein. The profile shows tens of thousands of distinct CDR3 sequences, 7% to 9% of them singletons. The sample consisted of whole blood. The receptors shown here come from an adult who was a healthcare worker with PCR-confirmed SARS-CoV-2 infection or an uninfected control (not recorded which). Each CDR3 is given with its conserved first and last residue. Fields, in order: D gene, J gene, V gene, clone size, CDR3 protein, CDR3 DNA. D genes are given only for firm matches. A clone size is listed for some rows: how often the clone was seen (once, few, many), or a class if it is expanded.

NA | TRBJ2-5 | TRBV18 | many | CASSPRETQYF | TGTGCCAGCTCACCACGGGAGACCCAGTACTTC
TRBD1 | TRBJ1-2 | TRBV19 | many | CASSMNRGSYYGYTF | TGTGCCAGTAGTATGAACAGGGGGAGTTACTATGGCTACACCTTC
NA | TRBJ2-2 | TRBV10-1 | many | CASSFDPLTGELFF | TGCGCCAGCAGTTTTGATCCTTTGACCGGGGAGCTGTTTTTT
NA | TRBJ2-1 | TRBV12-5 | many | CASGRPGIYNEQFF | TGTGCTAGTGGGCGGCCCGGAATCTACAATGAGCAGTTCTTC
TRBD1 | TRBJ1-2 | TRBV7-9 | many | CASSPGQGGRKLYGYTF | TGTGCCAGCAGCCCAGGACAGGGAGGTCGGAAGCTCTATGGCTACACCTTC
NA | TRBJ1-6 | TRBV7-9 | many | CASSLGQGFYNSPLHF | TGTGCCAGCAGCTTGGGTCAGGGCTTCTATAATTCACCCCTCCACTTT
TRBD1 | TRBJ2-7 | TRBV29-1 | many | CSVSGQGAHYEQYF | TGCAGCGTCTCTGGACAGGGGGCCCACTACGAGCAGTACTTC
NA | TRBJ2-7 | TRBV6-6 | few | CATTRGGSYEQYF | TGTGCCACCACCCGAGGGGGTTCCTACGAGCAGTACTTC
TRBD2 | TRBJ2-2 | TRBV29-1 | few | CSVGLGLAGGTGELFF | TGCAGCGTTGGTTTAGGGCTAGCGGGAGGTACCGGGGAGCTGTTTTTT
TRBD2 | TRBJ2-2 | TRBV6-4 | many | CASTPTSGSTGELFF | TGTGCCAGCACCCCGACTAGCGGGAGTACCGGGGAGCTGTTTTTT
NA | TRBJ2-1 | TRBV29-1 | NA | CSVAPWGSSYNEQFF | TGCAGCGTTGCCCCCTGGGGTAGCTCCTACAATGAGCAGTTCTTC
NA | TRBJ1-6 | TRBV20-1 | many | CSAETGFNSPLHF | TGCAGTGCCGAAACAGGGTTTAATTCACCCCTCCACTTT
NA | TRBJ2-7 | TRBV11-2 | many | CASSYHDTSYEQYF | TGTGCCAGCAGCTACCACGATACTTCCTACGAGCAGTACTTC
NA | TRBJ2-7 | TRBV18 | few | CASSPPPSHYEQYF | TGTGCCAGCTCACCACCCCCCAGCCACTACGAGCAGTACTTC
TRBD1 | TRBJ1-1 | TRBV19 | NA | CASTDRDRNTEAFF | TGTGCCAGTACCGACCGGGACAGGAACACTGAAGCTTTCTTT
TRBD1 | TRBJ2-1 | TRBV4-1 | few | CASSQRGTAINEQFF | TGCGCCAGCAGCCAAAGGGGGACAGCCATCAATGAGCAGTTCTTC